This entry concerns a single TCR beta chain. Its cognate antigen is unknown. This sample was taken from a study of beta chain features in type 1 diabetes. Overall study context: Age, gender and cell yields were alike across patients and healthy donors. Study outcomes and limitations: Cells with high TCR expression could be over-represented when cDNA is sequenced. A moderate, significant TCRB CDR3 shortening appeared in type 1 diabetes across four CD4+ subsets.

This CDR3 spans 15 amino acids. V was clipped by 9 bases and J by 1 base, with 15 bases between them. Germline V gene sequence: CDR1 SNHLY, CDR2 FYNNEI. Investigators reverse transcribed all isolated RNA, so they sequenced expressed TCRB transcripts. Sequenced by immunoSEQ multiplex PCR; TCRdb stores in-frame clones only, minus some. The table lists hundreds of thousands of clones, roughly an eighth of them singletons, with about 0.017% in the top ten. Every donor provided one heparinised blood draw, which averaged roughly 120 mL. Specimen: naive CD4+ T cells from blood. The genes are TRBV2 and TRBJ1-4; unclear D gene. The clonotype originates from a man younger than 35 in good health. The CDR3 spells CASRGSHGTNEKLFF. CDR3 DNA sequence: TGTGCCAGTCGAGGGTCCCATGGAACTAATGAAAAACTGTTTTTT.